The sample holds a few counts of the clone carrying this T cell receptor beta chain. What it recognizes is unknown. The sample is drawn from a study of beta chain features in type 1 diabetes. Study summary: Healthy donors and patients had similar age, gender and cell yields. Overall study findings and caveats: A potential influence of HLA type upon TCRB rearrangement remained unresolved herein. Type 1 diabetes patients had fewer VDJ junction insertions and more deletions. There was a moderate but significant shortening of TCRB CDR3s in all four CD4+ subsets of Type 1 diabetes patients.

The sequenced template was cDNA made from the entire isolated RNA. Data came from immunoSEQ multiplex PCR; TCRdb stores just in-frame clones and leaves some out. The sample has some 270,000 clones; about a tenth are singletons. V lost 2 bases and J lost 5; bases outside the gene matches: 5. The CDR3 has 15 amino acids. Germline lookup yields CDR1 LNHDA and CDR2 SQIVND (reference sequence). Each of the sorted populations had a purity greater than 95%. This receptor was identified in a man aged 30 to 45 with type 1 diabetes. What was sequenced was naive CD4+ T cells from blood. This chain links TRBV19 with TRBJ2-2; TRBD2 matches at 7 bases. CDR3 DNA sequence: TGTGCCAGTAGTATAAGTGGGACTATAACCGGGGAGCTGTTTTTT. Translating it yields CASSISGTITGELFF.